These 28 T cell receptor beta chains came from one sample sequenced in a study of blood T cell repertoires in COVID-19. Using immunoSEQ multiplex PCR, the repertoire was profiled, and TCRdb retains in-frame clones only, with some absent. Altogether some 250,000 clones are present, more than 85% being singletons, with the ten largest covering roughly 4.9%. The source material was peripheral blood. Receptors originate from a woman aged 60 to 75 with COVID-19, enrolled during active disease.

The chain combines TRBV6-8 with TRBJ2-3, with TRBD2 matching over 11 bases. The V gene's germline CDR1 is MNHGY and CDR2 SAAAGT. The CDR3 is made up of 16 amino acids. Trimming at V came to 2 bases and at J to 5 bases, leaving 6 bases not matched to a gene. CDR3 region: CASSYGSGRALDTQYF. The CDR3 DNA reads as TGTGCCAGCAGTTACGGTAGCGGGAGGGCTTTAGATACGCAGTATTTT.

J is TRBJ2-4 and V is TRBV28; 7 bases match TRBD2. CDR1 is MDHEN, CDR2 SYDVKM, per germline. V gave up 2 bases and J gave up 5 bases; unmatched junction bases: 6. The CDR3 has 15 residues. The CDR3 bases are TGTGCCAGCAGTTTAGGTGCTAGCGGTCAAAACATTCAGTACTTC. Translated: CASSLGASGQNIQYF.

This chain joins TRBV7-3 and TRBJ2-5; D is unresolved. The CDR3 is made up of 14 amino acids. Germline V gene lookup returns CDR1 SGHTA and CDR2 FQGTGA. V was pared by 2 bases and J by 5 bases, with 12 bases between. CDR3: CASSLRGPPETQYF. The CDR3, as DNA: TGTGCCAGCAGCTTACGCGGCCCGCCCGAGACCCAGTACTTC.

This chain links TRBV6-5 with TRBJ1-5; 9 bases agree with TRBD1. V shed 11 bases and J 5 bases; nucleotides not matched to a gene: 7. The CDR3 contains 13 residues. The germline V gene has CDR1 MNHEY and CDR2 SVGAGI. The CDR3 region is CAAKGQGHQPQHF. The CDR3 DNA sequence: TGTGCCGCCAAGGGACAGGGCCATCAGCCCCAGCATTTT.

This chain joins TRBV5-1 and TRBJ2-3; the match to TRBD1 covers 7 bases. CDR1 and CDR2 (germline): SGHRS, YFSETQ. The CDR3 totals 13 residues. Losses at the gene ends were 2 bases for V and 4 bases for J; bases not matched to a gene: 1. CDR3 nucleotide sequence: TGCGCCAGCAGCTTAGGGACAGCAGATACGCAGTATTTT. Amino acid sequence: CASSLGTADTQYF. Together with reference TRBV5-1 and TRBJ2-3, the CDR3 gives the full variable domain: KAGVTQTPRYLIKTRGQQVTLSCSPISGHRSVSWYQQTPGQGLQFLFEYFSETQRNKGNFPGRFSGRQFSNSRSEMNVSTLELGDSALYLCASSLGTADTQYFGPGTRLTVL.

The chain couples TRBV6-6 to TRBJ2-2; 10 bases fit TRBD2. CDR3 length equals 15 residues. V was pared by 6 bases and J by 7 bases, with 8 bases of the junction left unmatched. The germline V gene has CDR1 MNHNY and CDR2 SVGAGI (reference sequence). The CDR3, as DNA: TGTGCCAGCAGCGTAGCGGGAGGCCGGGACGGGGAGCTGTTTTTT. Translated, it gives CASSVAGGRDGELFF.

The chain uses TRBV7-3 and TRBJ1-1, with D unclear. The CDR3 totals 14 residues. Trimming removed 0 bases at V and 6 bases at J, with 11 bases between. Germline V gene lookup returns CDR1 SGHTA and CDR2 FQGTGA. The CDR3 loop is CASSLTGEGAEAFF. The CDR3 nucleotides read TGTGCCAGCAGCTTAACCGGCGAGGGAGCTGAAGCTTTCTTT. The full variable domain, rest sourced from reference TRBV7-3 and TRBJ1-1, is GAGVSQTPSNKVTEKGKYVELRCDPISGHTALYWYRQSLGQGPEFLIYFQGTGAADDSGLPNDRFFAVRPEGSVSTLKIQRTERGDSAVYLCASSLTGEGAEAFFGQGTRLTVV.

The chain couples TRBV7-9 to TRBJ2-7, with D maybe TRBD2 (6 bases). Trimming left V 1 base short and J 0 bases short, with 13 bases between. CDR1 is SEHNR and CDR2 is FQNEAQ in the germline V gene (reference sequence). This CDR3 is 16 amino acids long. This CDR3 reads CASSLDGGRTSYEQYF. Here the CDR3 DNA reads TGTGCCAGCAGCTTAGATGGAGGGCGAACCTCCTACGAGCAGTACTTC.

J is TRBJ1-5 and V is TRBV6-1; TRBD1 matches at 7 bases. The CDR3 has 14 residues. Germline V lookup: CDR1 MNHNS, CDR2 SASEGT. With 2 bases clipped from V and 9 bases from J, the junction kept 7 bases outside the gene matches. The CDR3 reads CASSETGQQTPQHF. The CDR3, as DNA: TGTGCCAGCAGTGAAACGGGACAGCAAACGCCCCAGCATTTT.

The chain is built from TRBV28 and TRBJ2-7; D call uncertain. This CDR3 has 13 amino acids. Trimming shortened V by 3 bases and J by 0 bases, and 6 bases separated the two germline ends. CDR1 is MDHEN and CDR2 is SYDVKM in the germline V gene. This CDR3 is CASSLRSSYEQYF. The CDR3 coding sequence is TGTGCCAGCAGTTTGCGGTCCTCCTACGAGCAGTACTTC. The full variable domain, its missing parts supplied by reference TRBV28 and TRBJ2-7, is DVKVTQSSRYLVKRTGEKVFLECVQDMDHENMFWYRQDPGLGLRLIYFSYDVKMKEKGDIPEGYSVSREKKERFSLILESASTNQTSMYLCASSLRSSYEQYFGPGTRLTVT.

The chain carries TRBV6-5 and TRBJ1-4, with 7 positions matching TRBD1. The CDR3 consists of 14 residues. The V gene's germline CDR1 is MNHEY and CDR2 SVGAGI. V was clipped by 7 bases and J by 7 bases; unmatched bases: 9. CDR3 in amino acids: CASTQGVSSEKLFF. CDR3 DNA sequence: TGTGCCAGCACCCAGGGGGTGTCAAGTGAAAAACTGTTTTTT.

The chain carries TRBV7-7 and TRBJ2-1; 7 bases align to TRBD2. This CDR3 has 14 amino acids. Germline lookup yields CDR1 SSHAT and CDR2 FNYEAQ (reference sequence). V dropped 4 bases and J dropped 8; count of bases not matched to a gene: 8. The DNA of the CDR3 is TGTGCCAGCAGCTGGCCGGGACTACTCCATGAGCAGTTCTTC. Its protein product is CASSWPGLLHEQFF.

The chain has TRBV7-9 and TRBJ1-1; a possible D gene is TRBD1 (6 bases). Per germline, CDR1 SEHNR and CDR2 FQNEAQ (reference sequence). The CDR3 has 16 residues. Deletions cut 5 bases from V and 2 bases from J, with 18 bases between. CDR3 in DNA: TGTGCCAGCAGCCAAGGCCCAGGGGCAGGAAACACTGAAGCTTTCTTT. Encoded protein: CASSQGPGAGNTEAFF.

This clone was recorded once. CDR3 bases: TGCGCCAGCAGCTTCCGGGACAGGGGTGCAGATACGCAGTATTTT. Protein product: CASSFRDRGADTQYF. The V and J genes are TRBV5-1 and TRBJ2-3; 10 nucleotides agree with TRBD1. CDR3 length: 15 residues. Trimming took 2 bases from V and 4 from J; bases not matched to a gene: 4. Germline loops: CDR1 SGHRS, CDR2 YFSETQ.

The chain employs TRBV14 and TRBJ2-1; 13 nucleotides line up with TRBD2. CDR1 is SGHDN and CDR2 is FVKESK in the germline V gene. The J segment lost 0 bases and the V segment lost 3 bases, leaving 11 bases of the junction unmatched. This CDR3 is 20 amino acids long. The DNA of the CDR3 is TGTGCCAGCAGCCAGACGGGACTAGCGGGAAGGAGCCTCTCCTACAATGAGCAGTTCTTC. Translating gives CASSQTGLAGRSLSYNEQFF.

In this sample, this clone turned up a few times. The chain couples TRBV30 to TRBJ1-2; D is perhaps TRBD1 (6 bases). CDR1 and CDR2 from the germline V gene are GTSNPN and SVGIG (reference sequence). The length of the CDR3 is 13 residues. The CDR3 region has the DNA TGTGGAATCGGGGCAGGGGAGGGCTATGGCTACACCTTC. Translated: CGIGAGEGYGYTF.

V is TRBV14 and J is TRBJ2-1; the match to TRBD1 covers 8 bases. Germline CDR1 is SGHDN and CDR2 is FVKESK. This CDR3 contains 16 residues. V lost 4 bases, J lost 4 bases, and 9 bases stayed unmatched. The CDR3 protein is CASSPNRGRQYNEQFF. CDR3 in DNA: TGTGCCAGCAGCCCCAACAGGGGGAGACAGTACAATGAGCAGTTCTTC.

The genes are TRBV19 and TRBJ1-5; 10 positions match TRBD1. CDR1 LNHDA and CDR2 SQIVND come from the germline V gene (reference sequence). With 7 bases clipped from V and 7 bases from J, the junction kept 10 bases outside the gene matches. The CDR3 totals 15 residues. In DNA, the CDR3 is TGTGCCAGTACCCTTGGGGGGACAGGGGTACAGCCCCAGCATTTT. Translation: CASTLGGTGVQPQHF.

In this sample, this clone turned up a few times. The chain carries TRBV2 and TRBJ2-1; 10 bases line up with TRBD2. Germline V gives CDR1 SNHLY, CDR2 FYNNEI. V shed 6 bases, J shed 5 bases, and the junction held 7 bases outside the gene matches. The length of the CDR3 is 15 residues. The CDR3 DNA is TGTGCCAGCAGCGGGACTAGCGTATGGGACAATGAGCAGTTCTTC. Protein sequence: CASSGTSVWDNEQFF.

The CDR3 loop reads CASSLDPRDSNYTGELFF. CDR3 sequence (DNA): TGTGCCAGCAGCTTGGACCCTAGGGACAGTAATTACACCGGGGAGCTGTTTTTT. The J gene is TRBJ2-2, the V gene TRBV5-4; TRBD1 agrees at 7 bases. CDR1 SGHNT and CDR2 YYREEE come from the germline V gene (reference sequence). This CDR3 spans 18 amino acids. Trimming took 0 bases from V and 3 from J; bases not matched to a gene: 11.

This rearrangement joins TRBV6-4 to TRBJ1-1; possibly TRBD1 for D (6 bases). Trimming pared 2 bases from V and 4 bases from J, leaving 8 bases between. The V gene's germline CDR1 is MRHNA and CDR2 SNTAGT. CDR3 length: 13 amino acids. CDR3 region: CASSDEGGTEAFF. For the CDR3, the DNA is TGTGCCAGCAGTGACGAAGGGGGCACTGAAGCTTTCTTT.

The genes are TRBV28 and TRBJ2-7, with 8 bases matching TRBD1. CDR3 size: 14 residues. V lost 8 bases, J lost 1 base, and 7 bases stayed unmatched. Germline CDR1 and CDR2: MDHEN and SYDVKM. CDR3 in DNA: TGTGCCAGCTGTGAGGACAGGGTGTCCTACGAGCAGTACTTC. Translating gives CASCEDRVSYEQYF.

The chain employs TRBV5-1 and TRBJ1-2, with D unresolved. Trimming took 1 base from V and 6 from J, leaving 13 bases between them. The CDR3 is 14 amino acids. Germline assignment: CDR1 SGHRS and CDR2 YFSETQ. This CDR3 is CASSLLFGEDGYTF. The CDR3 coding sequence is TGCGCCAGCAGCTTGTTATTCGGGGAGGATGGCTACACCTTC.

The chain carries TRBV7-9 and TRBJ2-1, with a weak D call TRBD2 (5 bases). The CDR3 runs 13 residues. Per germline, CDR1 SEHNR and CDR2 FQNEAQ (reference sequence). V lost 3 bases and J 8 bases, leaving 11 bases between the germline ends. Here the CDR3 DNA reads TGTGCCAGCAGCTTCGGGGTCGAACATGAGCAGTTCTTC. Encoded protein: CASSFGVEHEQFF.

The chain joins TRBV5-1 to TRBJ2-5; tentative D call: TRBD2 (6 bases). CDR3 size: 14 residues. V lost 2 bases and J 4 bases, leaving 12 bases between the germline ends. From germline, CDR1 is SGHRS and CDR2 YFSETQ. The CDR3 DNA reads as TGCGCCAGCAGCTTAACAGGACTAAGAGAGACCCAGTACTTC. Protein sequence: CASSLTGLRETQYF.

The rearrangement uses TRBV5-1 and TRBJ2-1; TRBD2 matches 7 bases. This CDR3 contains 14 residues. Trimming took 0 bases from V and 7 from J; bases not matched to a gene: 4. Germline-derived CDR1 and CDR2 are SGHRS and YFSETQ. The chain's CDR3 is CASSLGGGKNEQFF. Written as DNA, the CDR3 is TGCGCCAGCAGCTTGGGGGGGGGAAAAAATGAGCAGTTCTTC.

The chain links TRBV27 to TRBJ2-7; TRBD2 matches at 8 bases. Trimming at V came to 5 bases and at J to 6 bases, leaving 9 bases not matched to a gene. Germline V gene lookup returns CDR1 MNHEY and CDR2 SMNVEV (reference sequence). CDR3 size: 14 residues. As DNA, the CDR3 is TGTGCCAGCAGTCACCAGGCGGGGGGACGCGAGCAGTACTTC. This translates into CASSHQAGGREQYF.

The genes are TRBV30 and TRBJ1-2; TRBD1 agrees at 10 bases. The CDR3 is 12 residues long. Germline trimming cut 2 bases from V and 12 bases from J; bases unmatched to any gene: 6. Germline loops: CDR1 GTSNPN, CDR2 SVGIG (reference sequence). CDR3: CAWSRDRGGNTF. CDR3 coding DNA: TGTGCCTGGAGTCGGGACAGGGGAGGGAACACCTTC.